This TCR beta chain emerged from a study of cytomegalovirus exposure and HLA in healthy donors. Study-wide results and limits: The classifier, whose performance was assessed in both the original and validation cohorts, reportedly diagnosed cytomegalovirus status with high specificity and sensitivity. The majority of TCR sequences were rare, yet some public TCRs appeared in many donors. Cytomegalovirus association was assigned to approximately 160 TCR beta chains.

Produced via immunoSEQ multiplex PCR; TCRdb's table is partial and in-frame only. The sample holds fewer than 300,000 clones; roughly 90% are singletons and the top ten take over 0.7%. This clone was detected only a few times. Its specificity is unknown. Per germline, CDR1 MRHNA and CDR2 SNTAGT. Trimming removed 4 bases from V and 3 bases from J; junction bases left unmatched: 0. This CDR3 has 14 residues. Sequencing used PBMCs. The TCR was taken from a woman aged 18 to 35 in good health and CMV-seronegative. The chain uses TRBV6-4 and TRBJ2-3; 11 nucleotides agree with TRBD2. CDR3 bases: TGTGCCAGCAGTGTAGCGGGAGGGACAGATACGCAGTATTTT. Its protein product is CASSVAGGTDTQYF.